This T cell receptor beta chain came from a study of human T cells and chemical hapten exposure. As for the study in general: TCR yields per sample varied mostly from small pooled library volume differences. Study-wide results and limits: DPC sensitization produced no change in TCRs with frequency above 1 in 1000.

In its sample, this clonotype was seen many times. Its antigen is as yet unknown. Germline V gene lookup returns CDR1 SGHRS and CDR2 YFSETQ. This CDR3 spans 14 amino acids. With 0 bases clipped from V and 10 bases from J, the junction kept 8 bases outside the gene matches. Individual cDNA molecules received unique molecular identifiers in the library. TCRdb reprocessed the RACE reads via MiXCR and lists one record per CDR3 protein. The table includes about 80,000 distinct CDR3 sequences, approximately 8.1% detected once. As for time point: healthy volunteer bleed at 6 weeks. Unfractionated whole blood was the source of the extracted total RNA.

The sequence was collected from a female donor in good health. Some clones in this sample may be carry-over from other donors' samples. The V gene is TRBV5-1, the J gene TRBJ1-1; TRBD1 agrees at 8 bases. Input material: whole blood. The CDR3 loop is CASSLGQGAGGAFF. The CDR3 DNA follows: TGCGCCAGCAGCTTGGGCCAGGGGGCGGGGGGAGCTTTCTTT.